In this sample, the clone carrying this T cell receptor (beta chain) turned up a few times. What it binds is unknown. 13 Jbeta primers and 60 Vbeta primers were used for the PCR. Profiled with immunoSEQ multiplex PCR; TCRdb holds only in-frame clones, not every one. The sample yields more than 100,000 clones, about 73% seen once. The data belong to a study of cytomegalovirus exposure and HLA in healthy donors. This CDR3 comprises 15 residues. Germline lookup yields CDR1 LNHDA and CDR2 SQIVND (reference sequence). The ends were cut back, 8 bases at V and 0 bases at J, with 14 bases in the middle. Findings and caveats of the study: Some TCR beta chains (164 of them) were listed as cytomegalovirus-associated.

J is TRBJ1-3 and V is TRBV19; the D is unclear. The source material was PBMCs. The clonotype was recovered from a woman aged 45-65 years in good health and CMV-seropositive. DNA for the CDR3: TGTGCCAGTTTAGGTAGACTCGTCTCTGGAAACACCATATATTTT. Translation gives CASLGRLVSGNTIYF.